The sequence of this TCR beta chain was determined in a study of blood T cell repertoires in COVID-19. This CDR3 has 16 residues. From germline, CDR1 is LGHNA and CDR2 YNFKEQ. V lost 0 bases and J 4 bases, leaving 14 bases between the germline ends. TCRdb's copy holds only in-frame clones and misses some; the assay was immunoSEQ multiplex PCR. The sample lists 100,000 to 150,000 clones, 79% occurring once. This clonotype originated in a man aged 35 to 55 with active or convalescent COVID-19. V is TRBV4-2 and J is TRBJ2-3; D not resolved. The sequenced material came from peripheral blood. As DNA, the CDR3 is TGTGCCAGCAGCCAAGATCTTCCGCAGTCGTCAGATACGCAGTATTTT. Translating it yields CASSQDLPQSSDTQYF.